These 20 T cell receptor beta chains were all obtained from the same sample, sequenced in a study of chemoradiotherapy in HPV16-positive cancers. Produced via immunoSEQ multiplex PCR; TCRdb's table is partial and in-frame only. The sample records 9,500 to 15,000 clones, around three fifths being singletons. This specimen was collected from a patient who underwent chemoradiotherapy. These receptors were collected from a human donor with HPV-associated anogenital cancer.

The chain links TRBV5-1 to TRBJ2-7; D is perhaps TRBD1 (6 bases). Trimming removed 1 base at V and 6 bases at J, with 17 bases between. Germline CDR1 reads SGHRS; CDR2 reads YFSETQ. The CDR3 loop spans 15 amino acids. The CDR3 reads CASSLRGTNLGEQYF. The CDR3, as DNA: TGCGCCAGCAGCTTGAGGGGGACCAACCTAGGCGAGCAGTACTTC.

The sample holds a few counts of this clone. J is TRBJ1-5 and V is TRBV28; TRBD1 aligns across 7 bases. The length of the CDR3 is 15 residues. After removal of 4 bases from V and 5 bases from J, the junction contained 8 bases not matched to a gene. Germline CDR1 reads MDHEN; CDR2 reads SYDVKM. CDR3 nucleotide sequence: TGTGCCAGCAGTTCCGGACAGGCGAGGTATCAGCCCCAGCATTTT. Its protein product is CASSSGQARYQPQHF.

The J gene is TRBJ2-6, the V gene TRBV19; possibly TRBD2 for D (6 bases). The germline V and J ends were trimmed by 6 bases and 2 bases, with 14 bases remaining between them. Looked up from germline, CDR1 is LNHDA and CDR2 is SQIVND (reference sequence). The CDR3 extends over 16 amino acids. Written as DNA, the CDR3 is TGTGCCAGTAGCCTTGGAGGGCGGGCTGGGGCCAACGTCCTGACTTTC. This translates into CASSLGGRAGANVLTF.

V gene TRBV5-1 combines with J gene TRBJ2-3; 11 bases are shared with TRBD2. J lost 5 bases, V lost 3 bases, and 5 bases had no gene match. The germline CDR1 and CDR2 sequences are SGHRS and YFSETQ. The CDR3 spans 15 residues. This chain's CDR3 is CASSSTSGGRDTQYF. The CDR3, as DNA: TGCGCCAGCAGCTCAACTAGCGGGGGTCGAGATACGCAGTATTTT. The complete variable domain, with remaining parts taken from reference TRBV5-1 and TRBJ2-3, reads KAGVTQTPRYLIKTRGQQVTLSCSPISGHRSVSWYQQTPGQGLQFLFEYFSETQRNKGNFPGRFSGRQFSNSRSEMNVSTLELGDSALYLCASSSTSGGRDTQYFGPGTRLTVL.

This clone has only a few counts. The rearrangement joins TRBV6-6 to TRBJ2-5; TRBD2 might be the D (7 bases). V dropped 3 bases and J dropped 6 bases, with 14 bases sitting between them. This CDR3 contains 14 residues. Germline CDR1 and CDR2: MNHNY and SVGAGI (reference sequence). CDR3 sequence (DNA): TGTGCCAGCAGTTATGGGGGGGCCCGGAAGACCCAGTACTTC. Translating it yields CASSYGGARKTQYF.

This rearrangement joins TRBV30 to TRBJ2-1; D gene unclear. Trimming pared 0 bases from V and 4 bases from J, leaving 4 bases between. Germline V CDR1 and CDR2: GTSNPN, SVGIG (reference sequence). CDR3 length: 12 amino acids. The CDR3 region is CAWSVSYNEQFF. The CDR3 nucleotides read TGTGCCTGGAGTGTATCATACAATGAGCAGTTCTTC.

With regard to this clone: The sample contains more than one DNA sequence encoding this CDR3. The CDR3 here is CASSFPGTGYEQYF. Here the CDR3 DNA reads TGTGCCAGCAGTTTTCCCGGGACTGGCTACGAGCAGTACTTC. The chain couples TRBV28 to TRBJ2-7; possible D gene TRBD2, 6 bases. This CDR3 has 14 amino acids. The ends were cut back, 3 bases at V and 3 bases at J, with 12 bases in the middle. Germline lookup yields CDR1 MDHEN and CDR2 SYDVKM.

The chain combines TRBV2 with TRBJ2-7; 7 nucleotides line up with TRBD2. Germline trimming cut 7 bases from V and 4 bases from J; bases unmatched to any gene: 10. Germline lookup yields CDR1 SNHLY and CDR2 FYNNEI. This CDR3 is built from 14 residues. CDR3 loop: CASIEGGVRYEQYF. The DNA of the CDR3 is TGTGCCAGCATAGAGGGAGGGGTTCGGTACGAGCAGTACTTC.

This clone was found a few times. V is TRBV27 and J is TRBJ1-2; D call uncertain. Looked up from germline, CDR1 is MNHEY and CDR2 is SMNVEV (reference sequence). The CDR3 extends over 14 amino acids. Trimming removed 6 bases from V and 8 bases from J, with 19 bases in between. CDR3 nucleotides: TGTGCCAGCAGCTTGGACGGACGCTTAGGGGGCTACACCTTC. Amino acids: CASSLDGRLGGYTF.

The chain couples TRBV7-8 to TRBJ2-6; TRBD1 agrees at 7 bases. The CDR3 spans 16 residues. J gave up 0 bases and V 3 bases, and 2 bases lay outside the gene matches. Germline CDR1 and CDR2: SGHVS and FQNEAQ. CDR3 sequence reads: CASSLSGGSGANVLTF. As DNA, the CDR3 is TGTGCCAGCAGCTTGTCAGGGGGCTCTGGGGCCAACGTCCTGACTTTC. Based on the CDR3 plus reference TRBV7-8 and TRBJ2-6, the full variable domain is GAGVSQSPRYKVAKRGQDVALRCDPISGHVSLFWYQQALGQGPEFLTYFQNEAQLDKSGLPSDRFFAERPEGSVSTLKIQRTQQEDSAVYLCASSLSGGSGANVLTFGAGSRLTVL.

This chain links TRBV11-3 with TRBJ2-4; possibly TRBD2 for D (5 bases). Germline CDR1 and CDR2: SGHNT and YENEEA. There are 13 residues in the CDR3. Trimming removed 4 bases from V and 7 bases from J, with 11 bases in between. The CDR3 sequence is CASSSPGLNIQYF. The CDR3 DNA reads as TGTGCCAGCAGCTCCCCGGGGTTGAACATTCAGTACTTC.

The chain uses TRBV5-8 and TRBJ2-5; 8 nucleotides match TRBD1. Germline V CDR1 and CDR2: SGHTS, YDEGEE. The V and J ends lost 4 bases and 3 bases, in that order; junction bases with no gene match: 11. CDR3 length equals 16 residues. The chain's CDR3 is CASSDHRGRLEETQYF. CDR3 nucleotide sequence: TGTGCCAGCAGCGACCACAGGGGGAGGTTAGAAGAGACCCAGTACTTC.

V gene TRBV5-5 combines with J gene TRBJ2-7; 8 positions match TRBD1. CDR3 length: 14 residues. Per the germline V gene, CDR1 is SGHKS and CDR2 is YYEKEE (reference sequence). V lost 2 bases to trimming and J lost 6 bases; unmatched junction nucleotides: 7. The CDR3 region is CASSFTQGTGEQYF. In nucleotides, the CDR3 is TGTGCCAGCAGCTTCACACAGGGGACAGGCGAGCAGTACTTC.

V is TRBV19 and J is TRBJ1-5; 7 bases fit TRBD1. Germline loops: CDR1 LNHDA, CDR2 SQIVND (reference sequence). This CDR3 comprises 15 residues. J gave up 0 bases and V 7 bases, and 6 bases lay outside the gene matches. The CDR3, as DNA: TGTGCCAGTAACCCACAGGGGAATAGCAATCAGCCCCAGCATTTT. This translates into CASNPQGNSNQPQHF.

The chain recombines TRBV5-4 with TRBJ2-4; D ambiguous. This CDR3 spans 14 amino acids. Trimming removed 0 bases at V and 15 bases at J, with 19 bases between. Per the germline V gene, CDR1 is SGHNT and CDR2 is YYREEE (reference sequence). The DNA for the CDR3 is TGTGCCAGCAGCTTGGAAAACCCCTCGAGTGGGATGTACTTC. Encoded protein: CASSLENPSSGMYF.

CDR3 coding DNA: TGTGCCAGCAGCCTCAGACAGGGTCTACGCCACGAGCAGTACTTC. Its translation: CASSLRQGLRHEQYF. V usage is TRBV27 and J usage is TRBJ2-7; 7 positions match TRBD1. Germline-derived CDR1 and CDR2 are MNHEY and SMNVEV (reference sequence). V shed 6 bases, J shed 5 bases, and the junction held 13 bases outside the gene matches. CDR3 size: 15 residues.

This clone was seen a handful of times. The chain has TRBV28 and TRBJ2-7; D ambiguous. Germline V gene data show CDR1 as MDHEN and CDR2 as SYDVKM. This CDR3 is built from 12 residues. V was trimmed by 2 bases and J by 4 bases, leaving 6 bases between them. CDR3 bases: TGTGCCAGCAGTTTAGGGTGGTACGAGCAGTACTTC. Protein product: CASSLGWYEQYF.

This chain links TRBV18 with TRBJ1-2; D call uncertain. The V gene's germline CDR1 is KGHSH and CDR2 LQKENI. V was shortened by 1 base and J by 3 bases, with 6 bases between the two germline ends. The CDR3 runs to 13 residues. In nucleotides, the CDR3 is TGTGCCAGCTCACCACAAACCGACTATGGCTACACCTTC. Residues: CASSPQTDYGYTF.

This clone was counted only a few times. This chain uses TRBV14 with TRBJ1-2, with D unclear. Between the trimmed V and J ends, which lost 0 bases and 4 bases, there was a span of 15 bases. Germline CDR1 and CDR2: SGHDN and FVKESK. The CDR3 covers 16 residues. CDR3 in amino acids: CASSQDLAGSGYGYTF. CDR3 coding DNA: TGTGCCAGCAGCCAAGATCTTGCGGGATCGGGCTATGGCTACACCTTC.

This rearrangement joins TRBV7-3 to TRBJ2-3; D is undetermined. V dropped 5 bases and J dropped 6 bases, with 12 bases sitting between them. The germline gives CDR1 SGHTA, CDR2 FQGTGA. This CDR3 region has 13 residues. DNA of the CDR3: TGTGCCAGCAGCCCTCCAGGTGGCGATACGCAGTATTTT. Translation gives CASSPPGGDTQYF.